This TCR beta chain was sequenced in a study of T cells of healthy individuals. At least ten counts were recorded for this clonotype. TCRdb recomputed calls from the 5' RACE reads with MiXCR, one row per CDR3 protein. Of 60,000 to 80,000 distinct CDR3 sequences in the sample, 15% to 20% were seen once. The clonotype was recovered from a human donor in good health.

Here the CDR3 reads CASSSPRDRAGNTIYF. The CDR3 region has the DNA TGTGCCAGCAGTTCCCCCCGGGACAGGGCTGGAAACACCATATATTTT. The V and J genes are TRBV12-3 or TRBV12-4 and TRBJ1-3, with 9 positions matching TRBD1. This CDR3 contains 16 residues. J was trimmed by 2 bases and V by 4 bases; bases with no gene match: 6.